These T cell receptor beta chains were read from a single sample in a study of radiotherapy plus CTLA-4 blockade in lung cancer. The assay was immunoSEQ multiplex PCR, and TCRdb's table has in-frame clones only and misses some. The sample carries about 36,000 clones, more than 70% recorded once. The source was peripheral blood, collected from a patient treated with radiotherapy plus ipilimumab. Receptors originate from a human donor with non-small cell lung cancer who had stable disease on radiotherapy plus ipilimumab. The CDR3 runs from the conserved cysteine through the conserved F or W. The D gene is left open where the match is weak. Some rows mark clone size as missing; the rest say once, few, many or name a class of expanded clone.

v_gene,d_gene,j_gene,abundance,CDR3nt,CDR3aa
TRBV15,.,TRBJ1-5,.,TGTGCCACCAGCGGGAACAGGGTGGCGCCCCAGCATTTT,CATSGNRVAPQHF
TRBV27,TRBD1,TRBJ1-2,.,TGTGCCAGCAGCGAGGACAGGGTAGTGAAAGGCTACACCTTC,CASSEDRVVKGYTF
TRBV5-6,TRBD1,TRBJ1-1,few,TGTGCCAGCCAAACTTTTAGACAGGGTCTAGCTTTCTTT,CASQTFRQGLAFF
TRBV9,TRBD1,TRBJ1-3,.,TGTGCCAGCTCAGGGGGGCAGGGAAACACCATATATTTT,CASSGGQGNTIYF
TRBV7-8,TRBD2,TRBJ2-7,.,TGTGCCAGCAGCTTAGGGGCGGGAGGATATATCAACGAGCAGTACTTC,CASSLGAGGYINEQYF
TRBV30,.,TRBJ2-1,.,TGTGCCTGGAGTGTACTTCGGTCTAGCGATGAGCAGTTCTTC,CAWSVLRSSDEQFF
TRBV11-2,TRBD2,TRBJ2-3,.,TGTGCCGGCAGCTCACTAGCGGGAGGGCCGATGCCAGCGAATACGCAGTATTTT,CAGSSLAGGPMPANTQYF
TRBV5-1,TRBD2,TRBJ2-3,.,TGCGCCAGCAGCTTGGGCGGGAGGGCTAGCACAGATACGCAGTATTTT,CASSLGGRASTDTQYF
TRBV27,TRBD1,TRBJ1-2,once,TGTGCCAGCAGTTCCGGGACAGGGGTACATGGCTACACCTTC,CASSSGTGVHGYTF
TRBV4-1,TRBD1,TRBJ1-1,.,TGCGCCAGCAGCCCCTTTGATTCGGACAGGGAGGACACTGAAGCTTTCTTT,CASSPFDSDREDTEAFF
TRBV10-3,TRBD1,TRBJ2-3,.,TGTGCCATCAGTGACGGGACAGCAGGGACAGATACGCAGTATTTT,CAISDGTAGTDTQYF
TRBV5-1,.,TRBJ2-4,.,TGCGCCAGCAGCTGGGGCCTGCAAGATGCCAAAAACATTCAGTACTTC,CASSWGLQDAKNIQYF
TRBV27,TRBD1,TRBJ1-2,.,TGTGCCAGCAATTCCGGGACAGGGGATGGCTACACCTTC,CASNSGTGDGYTF
TRBV18,.,TRBJ1-5,.,TGTGCCAGCTCACCATTACAGCATCAGCCCCAGCATTTT,CASSPLQHQPQHF
TRBV28,.,TRBJ2-7,few,TGTGCCAGCAGTTTTGGTGGAGGGGACGGCTCCTACGAGCAGTACTTC,CASSFGGGDGSYEQYF
TRBV28,TRBD1,TRBJ2-7,.,TGTGCCAGCAGCCAGACGAGTAACAGGGGGCTAGTCGGCTCCTACGAGCAGTACTTC,CASSQTSNRGLVGSYEQYF
TRBV10-3,TRBD1,TRBJ2-7,once,TGTGCCATCAGGGACCAATCGGGACAGGGGGCAAGAGGGACCTACGAGCAGTACTTC,CAIRDQSGQGARGTYEQYF
TRBV11-2,.,TRBJ1-4,once,TGTGCCAGCAGTCAGGGGAGTAATGAAAAACTGTTTTTT,CASSQGSNEKLFF
TRBV5-4,TRBD2,TRBJ2-3,.,TGTGCCAGCAGCTTCCCGACTAGCGGGAGCCGGACAGATACGCAGTATTTT,CASSFPTSGSRTDTQYF
TRBV7-9,TRBD2,TRBJ2-1,.,TGTGCCAGCAGTTCACTAGCGGGGAGGGACAATGAGCAGTTCTTC,CASSSLAGRDNEQFF
TRBV6-6,.,TRBJ2-7,.,TGTGCCAGCAGTTACTCGGGCTACCTCTCCTACGAGCAGTACTTC,CASSYSGYLSYEQYF
TRBV7-3,.,TRBJ2-3,.,TGTGCCAGCAGCCCGGGACACCCAGATACGCAGTATTTT,CASSPGHPDTQYF
TRBV10-3,TRBD2,TRBJ2-7,.,TGTGCCATCAGTGAGTCGTTGAGGGAGGGCTCCTACGAGCAGTACTTC,CAISESLREGSYEQYF
TRBV30,TRBD1,TRBJ1-2,few,TGTGCCTGGAGTCTCCCGGGACAGCGCTTTGGCTACACCTTC,CAWSLPGQRFGYTF
TRBV4-2,TRBD2,TRBJ2-2,.,TGTGCCAGCAGCCAGAACGGGACTAGCGGAGTCACCGGGGAGCTGTTTTTT,CASSQNGTSGVTGELFF
TRBV28,TRBD1,TRBJ1-5,.,TGTGCCAGTTCAGGGGGCGCCAATCAGCCCCAGCATTTT,CASSGGANQPQHF
TRBV7-2,TRBD1,TRBJ2-7,.,TGTGCCAGCAGCCTTGGGGACAGGGGCTACGAGCAGTACTTC,CASSLGDRGYEQYF
TRBV19,TRBD1,TRBJ1-2,.,TGTGCCAGCGGGACAGGGGGTATCAGCTATGGCTACACCTTC,CASGTGGISYGYTF
TRBV9,TRBD2,TRBJ2-4,.,TGTGCCAGCAGCGTAGCGGAGCGGGAGCTCTTTTTGAAAAACATTCAGTACTTC,CASSVAERELFLKNIQYF
TRBV9,TRBD1,TRBJ1-2,.,TGTGCCAGCAGCGTAGGACAGGGCTATGGCTACACCTTC,CASSVGQGYGYTF
TRBV7-9,TRBD1,TRBJ1-2,once,TGTGCCAGCAGCTTATCCCGACAGGGACTTCGCTATGGCTACACCTTC,CASSLSRQGLRYGYTF
TRBV9,TRBD1,TRBJ1-4,.,TGTGCCAGCAGCGTAGGAGGGGGCAAGGAAAAACTGTTTTTT,CASSVGGGKEKLFF
TRBV28,TRBD1,TRBJ1-1,.,TGTGCCAGCAGTCTAACCGGGACAGCCCTTGAAGCTTTCTTT,CASSLTGTALEAFF
TRBV5-6,.,TRBJ2-5,.,TGTGCCAGCAGCCCCGGGAGAGCCCCTCCCCGGCGTGAGACCCAGTACTTC,CASSPGRAPPRRETQYF
TRBV7-9,TRBD1,TRBJ2-7,.,TGTGCCAGCAGCTCGGGCCTCACAGGGGATCAGCAGTACTTC,CASSSGLTGDQQYF
TRBV7-2,.,TRBJ2-7,once,TGTGCCAGCAGCCTTAGCGGACACTACGAGCAGTACTTC,CASSLSGHYEQYF
TRBV5-6,TRBD1,TRBJ2-7,.,TGTGCCAGCAGCCCCAGACAGGGGGCTGGGAACGAGCAGTACTTC,CASSPRQGAGNEQYF
TRBV6-5,TRBD2,TRBJ2-7,.,TGTGCCAGCAGTTACTCCGGGACTAGAGGGGAGCAGTACTTC,CASSYSGTRGEQYF
TRBV7-9,.,TRBJ1-5,.,TGTGCCAGCAGCTTAGGGTCTTGGTACGGGGATAGCAATCAGCCCCAGCATTTT,CASSLGSWYGDSNQPQHF
TRBV6-5,.,TRBJ1-2,.,TGTGCCAGCAGTTACGGGAGGAACTATGGCTACACCTTC,CASSYGRNYGYTF